This TCR beta chain was observed in a study of T cells after posttransplantation cyclophosphamide. Study findings and constraints: TRB clonality was highly associated with recipient CMV seropositivity and reactivation. Tissue-infiltrating T cells from skin or gut overlapped little with blood T cells. Later post-transplant blood repertoires were often dominated by donor CD8+ memory clones.

The method was immunoSEQ multiplex PCR; TCRdb's version includes in-frame clones alone and lacks a portion of them. This repertoire shows 3,500 to 4,000 clones, less than 80% found once; its top ten account for roughly 25%. On the day of bone marrow donation, the related graft donor provided peripheral blood. Germline V gene lookup returns CDR1 SNHLY and CDR2 FYNNEI. This CDR3 has 14 residues. Trimming took 5 bases from V and 7 from J, leaving 18 bases between them. This clone was observed a handful of times. Its antigen is not identified. This sequence originates from a man aged 25 to 45 in good health and a related stem cell transplant donor. V usage is TRBV2 and J usage is TRBJ2-7; possibly TRBD2 for D (5 bases). Source material: memory CD8+ T cells sorted from blood. DNA of the CDR3: TGTGCCAGCAGTTCCTTCACCGGTACGGGAGAGCAGTACTTC. Translating it yields CASSSFTGTGEQYF.